The 26 T cell receptor beta chains listed next were all sequenced from one sample in a study of CD8+ T cells in alopecia areata. Extracted from the samples, RNA was reverse transcribed into cDNA to serve as the sequencing template. The table came from immunoSEQ multiplex PCR; TCRdb's copy has only in-frame clones and leaves some out. The sample has fewer than 200,000 clones, about 60% seen once; the top ten hold around 12%. The treatment is: oral pan-JAK inhibitor, 5-10 mg twice daily. Source: CD8+ T cells sorted from blood, taken at week 24, from a patient treated with tofacitinib. The source of these receptors is a human donor with alopecia areata.

The chain recombines TRBV6-6 with TRBJ2-2; no clear D. The CDR3 has 13 amino acids. Trimming took off 5 bases at V and 6 bases at J, with 10 bases between the two ends. Per germline, CDR1 MNHNY and CDR2 SVGAGI (reference sequence). The CDR3 DNA sequence: TGTGCCAGCAGTGAGGCGACACCCGGGGAGCTGTTTTTT. Translation gives CASSEATPGELFF.

V usage is TRBV5-6 and J usage is TRBJ2-1; D may be TRBD1 (6 bases). CDR1 and CDR2 from the germline V gene are SGHDT and YYEEEE. Trimming shortened V by 6 bases and J by 12 bases, and 25 bases separated the two germline ends. This CDR3 is 15 amino acids long. The DNA of the CDR3 is TGTGCCAGCACCTTCGGGGTGACAGGCCTAATAGGGCAGTTCTTC. Translation: CASTFGVTGLIGQFF.

J is TRBJ1-1 and V is TRBV29-1; TRBD1 might be the D (5 bases). The V and J ends lost 5 bases and 1 base respectively, with 14 bases between them. CDR1 is SQVTM, CDR2 ANQGSEA, per germline. The length of the CDR3 is 14 residues. DNA of the CDR3: TGCAGCGTTCGATTGGGGGGGAGGAACACTGAAGCTTTCTTT. Translation gives CSVRLGGRNTEAFF.

This rearrangement joins TRBV13 to TRBJ1-1; the D is unclear. CDR3 length: 15 residues. V was clipped by 0 bases and J by 4 bases, with 12 bases between them. Germline CDR1 and CDR2: PRHDT and FYEKMQ (reference sequence). In DNA, the CDR3 is TGTGCCAGCAGCTTAGGTGGCAAGGAGGGCACTGAAGCTTTCTTT. Amino acid sequence: CASSLGGKEGTEAFF.

The chain combines TRBV25-1 with TRBJ2-7; D is unclear. Germline lookup yields CDR1 MGHDK and CDR2 SYGVNS. Trimming stripped 4 bases from V and 1 base from J, with 5 bases between. This CDR3 is built from 12 residues. The CDR3 coding sequence is TGTGCCAGCAGTGTCGGTTCCTACGAGCAGTACTTC. Translating it yields CASSVGSYEQYF.

The chain employs TRBV27 and TRBJ2-1; TRBD2 matches 9 bases. The V and J ends lost 2 bases and 9 bases, in that order; junction bases with no gene match: 5. The CDR3 covers 14 residues. Germline CDR1 reads MNHEY; CDR2 reads SMNVEV (reference sequence). CDR3 loop: CASSLVSGGGEQFF. The CDR3 DNA reads as TGTGCCAGCAGTTTAGTTAGCGGGGGAGGTGAGCAGTTCTTC.

This clone was seen a few times. The junction departs from germline at one end; a sequencing error may be responsible. The CDR3 DNA reads as TGTGCCAGCAGTCCCAGGGACAGCGCACCTAGGTTC. As protein: CASSPRDSAPRF. The chain links TRBV27 to TRBJ1-2, with TRBD1 identical over 7 bases. The CDR3 runs to 12 residues. From germline, CDR1 is MNHEY and CDR2 SMNVEV (reference sequence).

The chain has TRBV7-2 and TRBJ1-5; D may be TRBD1 (6 bases). The CDR3 is 13 residues long. V was cut by 6 bases and J by 0 bases, with 6 bases left in between. Germline CDR1 and CDR2: SGHTA and FQGNSA. The CDR3 sequence: CASRTGSNQPQHF. The CDR3 nucleotides read TGTGCCAGCAGGACAGGTAGCAATCAGCCCCAGCATTTT.

DNA of the CDR3: TGTGCCAGCAGTTACTACGACAGGGGAGATGGCTACACCTTC. Amino acid sequence: CASSYYDRGDGYTF. The chain couples TRBV6-6 to TRBJ1-2, with 8 bases that match TRBD1. Germline V gene sequence: CDR1 MNHNY, CDR2 SVGAGI (reference sequence). With V trimmed by 1 base and J by 6 bases, 4 bases remained unmatched. The CDR3 length is 14 residues.

This clone was detected once. The V and J genes are TRBV9 and TRBJ1-2; 10 nucleotides match TRBD1. After removal of 3 bases from V and 1 base from J, the junction contained 3 bases not matched to a gene. The CDR3 totals 15 residues. Germline assignment: CDR1 SGDLS and CDR2 YYNGEE. The DNA for the CDR3 is TGTGCCAGCAGCGATCGGACAGGGGGTAACTATGGCTACACCTTC. It is translated as CASSDRTGGNYGYTF.

This clone was seen only a few times. V gene TRBV2 combines with J gene TRBJ2-5; TRBD2 aligns across 13 bases. Trimming cost V 6 bases and J 6 bases; bases outside gene matches: 7. Germline CDR1 SNHLY, CDR2 FYNNEI. This CDR3 contains 15 residues. CDR3 coding DNA: TGTGCCAGCAGCGGCGGACTAGCGGGGGTGAAGACCCAGTACTTC. It specifies CASSGGLAGVKTQYF.

This clone was found a few times. The chain employs TRBV13 and TRBJ2-2, with D unresolved. The CDR3 covers 12 residues. V was trimmed by 3 bases and J by 5 bases, leaving 4 bases between them. Germline CDR1 is PRHDT and CDR2 is FYEKMQ (reference sequence). CDR3 sequence reads: CASSFFTGELFF. In DNA, the CDR3 is TGTGCCAGCAGCTTTTTTACCGGGGAGCTGTTTTTT.

V and J are TRBV29-1 and TRBJ2-5; TRBD1 agrees at 8 bases. The CDR3 totals 13 residues. Per germline, CDR1 SQVTM and CDR2 ANQGSEA. Losses at the gene ends were 5 bases for V and 5 bases for J; bases not matched to a gene: 7. The CDR3 spells CSVPRGREETQYF. The CDR3 coding sequence is TGCAGCGTTCCCAGGGGGCGCGAGGAGACCCAGTACTTC.

This clone has a handful of counts. Other DNA sequences in this specimen translate into the identical CDR3. The chain has TRBV29-1 and TRBJ2-2, with D maybe TRBD2 (6 bases). CDR1 is SQVTM, CDR2 ANQGSEA, per germline. V lost 3 bases and J lost 5, with 7 bases in between. The CDR3 is 12 residues long. This CDR3 is CSVDRGTGELFF. The CDR3 DNA follows: TGCAGCGTTGATCGGGGGACCGGGGAGCTGTTTTTT.

The V gene is TRBV5-6, the J gene TRBJ2-1; D perhaps matches TRBD2 (7 bases). V dropped 7 bases and J dropped 9 bases, with 17 bases sitting between them. The CDR3 length is 13 residues. Germline V gene data show CDR1 as SGHDT and CDR2 as YYEEEE. The CDR3 bases are TGTGCCAGCCATCTGTGGGGGGGCTTTGAGCAGTTCTTC. Protein: CASHLWGGFEQFF.

This chain joins TRBV2 and TRBJ1-2, with a possible D match to TRBD1 (5 bases). V was trimmed by 9 bases and J by 1 base, leaving 21 bases between them. CDR1 SNHLY and CDR2 FYNNEI come from the germline V gene. This CDR3 has 16 residues. CDR3 residues: CARTQQAEGFNYGYTF. The CDR3 DNA is TGTGCCAGGACTCAACAGGCGGAGGGGTTTAACTATGGCTACACCTTC.

The genes are TRBV4-1 and TRBJ1-4; D is unclear. This CDR3 region has 12 residues. Trimming removed 0 bases from V and 10 bases from J, with 6 bases in between. Germline-derived CDR1 and CDR2 are MGHRA and YSYEKL. The CDR3 DNA is TGCGCCAGCAGCCAAGATTCCGCAAAACTGTTTTTT. It codes for CASSQDSAKLFF.

The rearrangement uses TRBV5-6 and TRBJ1-2, with a tentative D call TRBD1 (5 bases). Trimming shortened V by 0 bases and J by 8 bases, and 11 bases separated the two germline ends. CDR3 length equals 13 residues. CDR1 SGHDT and CDR2 YYEEEE come from the germline V gene. The CDR3 region has the DNA TGTGCCAGCAGCTTGGGGTCAGGGTCCGGCTACACCTTC. Translated: CASSLGSGSGYTF. The full variable domain, with the rest looked up from reference TRBV5-6 and TRBJ1-2, is DAGVTQSPTHLIKTRGQQVTLRCSPKSGHDTVSWYQQALGQGPQFIFQYYEEEERQRGNFPDRFSGHQFPNYSSELNVNALLLGDSALYLCASSLGSGSGYTFGSGTRLTVV.

This chain connects TRBV19 to TRBJ1-2; no firm D call. Germline assignment: CDR1 LNHDA and CDR2 SQIVND (reference sequence). Trimming stripped 3 bases from V and 0 bases from J, with 11 bases between. The CDR3 spans 15 residues. CDR3 nucleotide sequence: TGTGCCAGTAGTATGGGTATGATGGCTAACTATGGCTACACCTTC. Translated, it gives CASSMGMMANYGYTF.

The V call is TRBV4-1, the J call TRBJ2-5; a weak D match, TRBD2 (6 bases). With 0 bases removed from V and 0 bases from J, the gap between germline ends came to 8 bases. The CDR3 loop spans 15 amino acids. The germline V gene has CDR1 MGHRA and CDR2 YSYEKL. The CDR3 protein is CASSQDGGYQETQYF. The DNA of the CDR3 is TGCGCCAGCAGCCAAGATGGGGGGTACCAAGAGACCCAGTACTTC.

The chain uses TRBV13 and TRBJ2-7; D may be TRBD1 (8 bases). CDR3 size: 16 residues. V lost 5 bases to trimming and J lost 4 bases, with 21 bases between them. CDR1 and CDR2 (germline): PRHDT, FYEKMQ (reference sequence). The CDR3 DNA reads TGTGCCAGCAGCCTCCTACAGGGGGGGCGAAGATACGAGCAGTACTTC. Translation gives CASSLLQGGRRYEQYF.

The chain carries TRBV7-9 and TRBJ2-7, with D unclear. The ends were cut back, 4 bases at V and 2 bases at J, with 12 bases in the middle. CDR1 SEHNR and CDR2 FQNEAQ come from the germline V gene (reference sequence). The CDR3 covers 14 residues. CDR3 sequence (DNA): TGTGCCAGCAGCTACCCCTCCCGGCCCTACGAGCAGTACTTC. Translating it yields CASSYPSRPYEQYF.

V usage is TRBV5-1 and J usage is TRBJ2-7; D might be TRBD1 (6 bases). This CDR3 contains 16 residues. Trimming cost V 0 bases and J 0 bases, with 13 bases left between them. The germline V gene encodes CDR1 SGHRS and CDR2 YFSETQ. CDR3 sequence reads: CASSLDRTAPSYEQYF. CDR3 DNA: TGCGCCAGCAGCTTGGACAGGACAGCCCCCTCCTACGAGCAGTACTTC.

This clone appeared once. V and J are TRBV4-2 and TRBJ2-5; 7 nucleotides align to TRBD1. The CDR3 has 15 amino acids. J lost 5 bases, V lost 0 bases, and 6 bases had no gene match. The germline V gene encodes CDR1 LGHNA and CDR2 YNFKEQ. The CDR3 loop is CASSQDRQGGETQYF. CDR3 DNA: TGTGCCAGCAGCCAAGATCGACAGGGTGGGGAGACCCAGTACTTC.

V and J are TRBV7-9 and TRBJ2-5; D is unresolved. CDR3 length: 12 residues. Trimming removed 5 bases from V and 1 base from J, with 5 bases in between. Germline CDR1 SEHNR, CDR2 FQNEAQ (reference sequence). The CDR3 loop is CASSPSQETQYF. The CDR3 DNA follows: TGTGCCAGCAGCCCTAGCCAAGAGACCCAGTACTTC.

This chain joins TRBV27 and TRBJ1-2, with D unresolved. The CDR3 contains 13 residues. Germline CDR1 MNHEY, CDR2 SMNVEV (reference sequence). V lost 6 bases and J 4 bases, leaving 12 bases between the germline ends. The CDR3 sequence is CASSNTAAYGYTF. CDR3 DNA: TGTGCCAGCAGCAATACAGCAGCCTATGGCTACACCTTC.